This T cell receptor beta chain stems from a study of blood T cell repertoires in COVID-19 (dated by TCRdb to about 2020). Regarding the research as a whole: Samples covering the acute and convalescent phases of COVID-19 were provided by collaborators in the United States, Italy and Spain. The sample metadata nearly always contained a de-identified subject ID, COVID-19 status, age in years and sex. The samples were drawn from the first 160 participants of the ongoing ImmuneRACE study and from 1,254 subjects provided by 6 global collaborators. The prospective study material was composed of cDNA or gDNA derived from T cells, B-cell-depleted T cells, or PBMCs. Where available, HLA class I and class II types were taken from metadata supplied by the sample provider and were not determined by assay-based typing. The repertoires were released in a freely available public database meant as a resource for research on the immune response to SARS-CoV-2. The dataset comprised deeply sampled blood TCRbeta repertoires from subjects exposed to, actively infected with, or recovered from COVID-19. Here is what the overall study found, with its caveats: How much clinical and demographic metadata was included differed by source and by participant, and the metadata was provided uncurated.

TCRbeta CDR3 regions were amplified from genomic DNA by means of the immunoSEQ Assay, a bias-controlled multiplex PCR. Per the original workflow: Nucleated cell counts per sample were estimated from amplification of reference gene primers within the assay. To quantify the absolute abundance of each unique TCRbeta CDR3 rearrangement, sequence reads were collapsed and filtered. Productive Simpson clonality was computed per sample as the square root of Simpson's diversity index over productive rearrangements. The source is immuneACCESS, and TCRdb retained only in-frame sequences with V and J called. Part of the clones is not carried over; for the studies checked, unresolved V genes explain less than half of this, and the remainder is unexplained. The DNA was the basis for D and trimming; V, J and clone size are from that table. This sample comprises 200,000 to 300,000 clones, roughly 87% of them detected only once. About 0.8% of the sample rests with the top ten.

V lost 3 bases and J lost 9 bases; the stretch between them is 12 bases long. In the germline V gene (reference sequence), CDR1 corresponds to LNHDA and CDR2 to SQIVND. The CDR3 sequence holds 14 residues, the cysteine and phenylalanine included. Left in the record is the CDR3 DNA by itself, 42 bases read in frame from the first base. Only a few counts were recorded for this clone. Which antigen it targets is not known. No base quality values were provided; no much bigger clone lies one nucleotide off. Each collaborating institution followed its own protocols to collect whole blood in K2EDTA tubes. For TCRbeta analysis, collaborators shipped samples as frozen whole blood, isolated PBMCs, or DNA extracted from either of those sample types.

The sequenced material came from peripheral blood. Rearrangement joined TRBV19 to TRBJ1-6; no confident D gene assignment can be made. The clonotype was recovered from a woman aged 25 to 39 with acute or convalescent COVID-19. The nucleotide sequence is given as TGTGCCAGTAGTATTACGGGTGCTCGTTCACCCCTCCACTTT. The translation is CASSITGARSPLHF.